This T cell receptor (beta chain) was recorded in a study of shared clonotypes between healthy human individuals. Trimming took off 5 bases at V and 4 bases at J, with 9 bases between the two ends. Germline V gene lookup returns CDR1 MNHEY and CDR2 SVGAGI. This CDR3 is built from 13 residues. Sequencing was performed with immunoSEQ multiplex PCR; in TCRdb, only in-frame clones are kept and a portion is missing. The sample carries about 2 million clones, about 95% recorded once. The naive CD8 population came from CD45RO-negative cells selected for CCR7, without terminally differentiated effector memory CD45RA+ cells. Study donors comprised healthy, HIV-negative adults devoid of recent acute infection or vaccination.

The specimen sequenced was naive CD8+ T cells sorted from blood. The source of this sequence is a man younger than 35 in good health. The rearrangement links TRBV6-5 to TRBJ2-1, with D unclear. Here the CDR3 reads CASSHDKYNEQFF. DNA of the CDR3: TGTGCCAGCAGTCACGACAAATACAATGAGCAGTTCTTC.